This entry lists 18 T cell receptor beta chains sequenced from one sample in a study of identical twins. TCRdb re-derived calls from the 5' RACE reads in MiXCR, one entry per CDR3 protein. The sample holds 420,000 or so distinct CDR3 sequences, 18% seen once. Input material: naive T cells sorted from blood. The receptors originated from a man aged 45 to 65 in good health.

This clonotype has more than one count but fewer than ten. Here the CDR3 reads CAISESIGQGASEQYF. CDR3 bases: TGTGCCATCAGTGAGTCGATCGGACAGGGGGCGAGCGAGCAGTACTTC. The gene calls are TRBV10-3 and TRBJ2-7; 11 nucleotides match TRBD1. The V gene's germline CDR1 is ENHRY and CDR2 SYGVKD. This CDR3 spans 16 amino acids. Unmatched junction bases numbered 7, after V lost 0 bases and J lost 6 bases.

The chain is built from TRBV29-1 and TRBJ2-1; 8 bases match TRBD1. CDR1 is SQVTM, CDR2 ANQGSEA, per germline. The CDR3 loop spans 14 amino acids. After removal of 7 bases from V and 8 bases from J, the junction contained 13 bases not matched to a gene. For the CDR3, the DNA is TGCAGCGCAGCGACAGGGGCCACGGGGGATGAGCAGTTCTTC. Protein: CSAATGATGDEQFF.

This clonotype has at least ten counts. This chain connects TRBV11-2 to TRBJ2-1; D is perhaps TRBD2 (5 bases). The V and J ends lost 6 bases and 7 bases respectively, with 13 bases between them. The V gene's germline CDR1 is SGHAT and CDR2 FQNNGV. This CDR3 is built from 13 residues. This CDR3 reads CASSRTGRNEQFF. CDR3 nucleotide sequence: TGTGCCAGCAGTCGGACTGGCCGGAATGAGCAGTTCTTC.

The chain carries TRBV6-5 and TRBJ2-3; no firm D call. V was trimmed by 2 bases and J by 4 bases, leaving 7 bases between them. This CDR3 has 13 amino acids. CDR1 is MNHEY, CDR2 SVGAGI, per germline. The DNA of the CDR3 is TGTGCCAGCAGTTACGTAGTAGCAGATACGCAGTATTTT. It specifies CASSYVVADTQYF.

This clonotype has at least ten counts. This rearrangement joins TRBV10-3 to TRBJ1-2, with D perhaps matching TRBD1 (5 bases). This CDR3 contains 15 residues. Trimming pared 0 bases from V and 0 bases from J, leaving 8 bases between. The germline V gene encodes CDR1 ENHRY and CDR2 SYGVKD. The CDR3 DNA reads TGTGCCATCAGTGAGTCGCAGGGTACTAACTATGGCTACACCTTC. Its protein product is CAISESQGTNYGYTF.

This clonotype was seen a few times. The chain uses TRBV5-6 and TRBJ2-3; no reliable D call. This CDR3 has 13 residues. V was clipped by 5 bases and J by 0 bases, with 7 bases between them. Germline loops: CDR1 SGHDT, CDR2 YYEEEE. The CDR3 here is CASRSDSTDTQYF. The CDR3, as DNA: TGTGCCAGCAGGTCGGACAGCACAGATACGCAGTATTTT.

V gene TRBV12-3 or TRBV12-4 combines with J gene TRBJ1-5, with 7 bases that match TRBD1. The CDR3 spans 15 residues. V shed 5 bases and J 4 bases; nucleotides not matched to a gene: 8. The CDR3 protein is CASSPGDSPNQPQHF. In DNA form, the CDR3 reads TGTGCCAGCAGTCCGGGGGACAGCCCGAATCAGCCCCAGCATTTT.

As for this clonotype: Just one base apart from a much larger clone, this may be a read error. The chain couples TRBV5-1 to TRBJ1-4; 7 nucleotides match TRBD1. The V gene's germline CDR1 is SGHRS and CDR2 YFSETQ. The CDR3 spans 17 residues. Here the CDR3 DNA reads TGCGTCAGCAGTATCGGGACAGCCCTGGGGACTAATGAAAAACTGTTTTTT. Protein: CVSSIGTALGTNEKLFF.

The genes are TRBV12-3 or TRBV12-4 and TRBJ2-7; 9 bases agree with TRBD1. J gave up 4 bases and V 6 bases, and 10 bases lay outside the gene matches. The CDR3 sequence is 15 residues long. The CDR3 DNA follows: TGTGCCAGCAGGTCCGACAGGGGGGGAAAGTACGAGCAGTACTTC. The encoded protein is CASRSDRGGKYEQYF.

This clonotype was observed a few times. The CDR3 is CATLLGQGGTGELFF. CDR3 sequence (DNA): TGTGCCACCCTCTTGGGACAGGGAGGCACCGGGGAGCTGTTTTTT. The genes are TRBV27 and TRBJ2-2; 9 nucleotides align to TRBD1. In germline, CDR1 is MNHEY, CDR2 SMNVEV (reference sequence). With V trimmed by 10 bases and J by 4 bases, 10 bases remained unmatched. The length of the CDR3 is 15 residues.

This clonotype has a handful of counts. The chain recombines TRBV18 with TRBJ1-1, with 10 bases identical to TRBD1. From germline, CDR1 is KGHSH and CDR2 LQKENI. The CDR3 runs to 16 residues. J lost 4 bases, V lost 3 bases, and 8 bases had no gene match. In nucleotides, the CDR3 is TGTGCCAGCTCACCGGGACAGGGGTCGGGGGGCACTGAAGCTTTCTTT. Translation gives CASSPGQGSGGTEAFF. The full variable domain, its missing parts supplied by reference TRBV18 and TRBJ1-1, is NAGVMQNPRHLVRRRGQEARLRCSPMKGHSHVYWYRQLPEEGLKFMVYLQKENIIDESGMPKERFSAEFPKEGPSILRIQQVVRGDSAAYFCASSPGQGSGGTEAFFGQGTRLTVV.

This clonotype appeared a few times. CDR3 in amino acids: CASSSLGTYEQYF. CDR3 bases: TGTGCCAGCAGTTCCCTGGGGACCTACGAGCAGTACTTC. This chain uses TRBV27 with TRBJ2-7; D is undetermined. The length of the CDR3 is 13 residues. The germline gives CDR1 MNHEY, CDR2 SMNVEV (reference sequence). Trimming took 4 bases from V and 2 from J, leaving 9 bases between them.

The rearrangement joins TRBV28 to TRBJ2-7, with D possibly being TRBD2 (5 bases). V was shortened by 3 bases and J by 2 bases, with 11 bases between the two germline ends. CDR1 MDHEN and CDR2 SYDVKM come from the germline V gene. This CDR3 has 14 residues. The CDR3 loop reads CASSFGGVTYEQYF. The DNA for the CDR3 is TGTGCCAGCAGTTTTGGAGGAGTGACCTACGAGCAGTACTTC. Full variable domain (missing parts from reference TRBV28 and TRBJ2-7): DVKVTQSSRYLVKRTGEKVFLECVQDMDHENMFWYRQDPGLGLRLIYFSYDVKMKEKGDIPEGYSVSREKKERFSLILESASTNQTSMYLCASSFGGVTYEQYFGPGTRLTVT.

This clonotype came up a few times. The CDR3 region has the DNA TGCGCCAGCAGCCAAGATTTCGGCAGGGTTCCCTACACTGAAGCTTTCTTT. It codes for CASSQDFGRVPYTEAFF. V and J are TRBV4-1 and TRBJ1-1; a weak D match, TRBD1 (5 bases). CDR3 length: 17 residues. CDR1 and CDR2 (germline): MGHRA, YSYEKL. Trimming stripped 0 bases from V and 3 bases from J, with 17 bases between.

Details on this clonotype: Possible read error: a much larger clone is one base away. The DNA of the CDR3 is TGCAGCGTCCTAGACTCGGGACTAGTTCCCGAGCAGCACTTC. Encoded protein: CSVLDSGLVPEQHF. V gene TRBV29-1 combines with J gene TRBJ2-7, with 8 positions matching TRBD2. Germline lookup yields CDR1 SQVTM and CDR2 ANQGSEA. The CDR3 loop spans 14 amino acids.

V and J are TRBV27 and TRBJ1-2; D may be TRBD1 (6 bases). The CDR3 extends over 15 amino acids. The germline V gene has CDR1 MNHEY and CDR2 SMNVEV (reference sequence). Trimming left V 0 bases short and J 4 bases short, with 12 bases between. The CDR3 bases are TGTGCCAGCAGTTTATCGCCCAGGGGTGGCTATGGCTACACCTTC. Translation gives CASSLSPRGGYGYTF.

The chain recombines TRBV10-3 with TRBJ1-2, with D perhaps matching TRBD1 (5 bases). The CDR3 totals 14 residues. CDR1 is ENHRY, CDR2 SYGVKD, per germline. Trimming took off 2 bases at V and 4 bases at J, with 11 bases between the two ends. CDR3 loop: CAISEGQGVYGYTF. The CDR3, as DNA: TGTGCCATCAGTGAGGGTCAGGGCGTCTATGGCTACACCTTC.

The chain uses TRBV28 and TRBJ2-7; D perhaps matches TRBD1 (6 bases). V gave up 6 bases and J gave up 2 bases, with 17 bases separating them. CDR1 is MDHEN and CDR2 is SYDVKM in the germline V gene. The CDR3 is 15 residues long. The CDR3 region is CASRSMDRLTYEQYF. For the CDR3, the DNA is TGTGCCAGCAGATCCATGGACAGACTTACCTACGAGCAGTACTTC.